These 24 T cell receptor beta chains share one sample of origin, sequenced in a study of T cell responses to AZD1222 COVID-19 vaccine. TCRdb keeps only in-frame clones here, not all; method: immunoSEQ multiplex PCR. The sample lists about 210,000 clones; 80% to 95% were seen once. The sample here was peripheral blood, taken on day 0 of AZD1222 vaccination. These receptors all stem from an adult in good health.

The chain carries TRBV6-1 and TRBJ2-1; no definite D call. The CDR3 has 15 amino acids. V was shortened by 3 bases and J by 0 bases, with 9 bases between the two germline ends. The V gene's germline CDR1 is MNHNS and CDR2 SASEGT. The CDR3, as DNA: TGTGCCAGCAGTGAGCGTCAGAACTCCTACAATGAGCAGTTCTTC. Encoded protein: CASSERQNSYNEQFF.

This clone was found a few times. The chain combines TRBV7-8 with TRBJ2-1; TRBD1 matches at 7 bases. Unmatched junction bases numbered 10, after V lost 5 bases and J lost 6 bases. The germline V gene encodes CDR1 SGHVS and CDR2 FQNEAQ. This CDR3 has 15 residues. CDR3 loop: CASSHRQGPSNEQFF. The CDR3 bases are TGTGCCAGCAGCCATCGACAGGGACCGAGCAATGAGCAGTTCTTC.

The chain carries TRBV30 and TRBJ2-3, with D unresolved. V shed 3 bases and J shed 0 bases, with 7 bases lying between them. CDR1 and CDR2 from the germline V gene are GTSNPN and SVGIG (reference sequence). CDR3 size: 13 residues. The CDR3 nucleotides read TGTGCCTGGAGGCAGCGAAGCACAGATACGCAGTATTTT. Translated, it gives CAWRQRSTDTQYF.

The V gene is TRBV19, the J gene TRBJ1-6; D uncertain. Germline V lookup: CDR1 LNHDA, CDR2 SQIVND (reference sequence). V lost 6 bases and J 14 bases, leaving 14 bases between the germline ends. CDR3 length: 12 amino acids. DNA for the CDR3: TGTGCCAGTAGAAGTGCGCCAGCGTCCCTCCACTTT. Its translation: CASRSAPASLHF. Drawing the rest from reference TRBV19 and TRBJ1-6, the complete variable domain is DGGITQSPKYLFRKEGQNVTLSCEQNLNHDAMYWYRQDPGQGLRLIYYSQIVNDFQKGDIAEGYSVSREKKESFPLTVTSAQKNPTAFYLCASRSAPASLHFGNGTRLTVT.

The sample holds one count of this clone. The V gene is TRBV2, the J gene TRBJ2-5; 10 positions agree with TRBD2. This CDR3 spans 17 amino acids. Per germline, CDR1 SNHLY and CDR2 FYNNEI. V lost 7 bases to trimming and J lost 5 bases; unmatched junction nucleotides: 16. CDR3 coding DNA: TGTGCCAGCACTCGGATAGCGGGGGGTCCCTCCGACGAGACCCAGTACTTC. The encoded protein is CASTRIAGGPSDETQYF.

This chain connects TRBV13 to TRBJ1-6; 12 bases are shared with TRBD1. CDR3 length equals 17 residues. The germline gives CDR1 PRHDT, CDR2 FYEKMQ (reference sequence). J lost 2 bases, V lost 5 bases, and 4 bases had no gene match. The CDR3 loop is CASSVGTGGAYNSPLHF. The CDR3 coding sequence is TGTGCCAGCAGCGTTGGGACAGGGGGCGCCTATAATTCACCCCTCCACTTT.

A single count supports this clone. The chain has TRBV19 and TRBJ2-7; D may be TRBD1 (6 bases). This CDR3 spans 15 amino acids. Germline CDR1 LNHDA, CDR2 SQIVND (reference sequence). V lost 9 bases, J lost 3 bases, and 21 bases lay in between. CDR3 in amino acids: CASRRGPGLSYEQYF. The CDR3 bases are TGTGCCAGCCGCAGGGGCCCGGGCCTGAGCTACGAGCAGTACTTC.

This clone was detected a few times. The chain couples TRBV12-3 or TRBV12-4 to TRBJ1-6, with 7 bases lining up with TRBD1. The junction had 6 bases not matched to a gene; V was cut back by 7 bases and J by 9 bases. The CDR3 contains 13 residues. CDR3 in amino acids: CASNDRATSPLHF. The CDR3 DNA reads as TGTGCCAGCAACGACAGGGCAACTTCACCCCTCCACTTT.

The chain combines TRBV11-2 with TRBJ1-2; 7 bases align to TRBD1. CDR1 and CDR2 from the germline V gene are SGHAT and FQNNGV. The CDR3 is 12 residues long. With V trimmed by 5 bases and J by 6 bases, 3 bases remained unmatched. The CDR3 loop is CASSTDRHGYTF. CDR3 sequence (DNA): TGTGCCAGCAGCACGGACAGGCATGGCTACACCTTC. The variable domain in full, with the rest retrieved from reference TRBV11-2 and TRBJ1-2, is EAGVAQSPRYKIIEKRQSVAFWCNPISGHATLYWYQQILGQGPKLLIQFQNNGVVDDSQLPKDRFSAERLKGVDSTLKIQPAKLEDSAVYLCASSTDRHGYTFGSGTRLTVV.

The chain combines TRBV18 with TRBJ1-6; 7 nucleotides line up with TRBD1. CDR1 and CDR2 from the germline V gene are KGHSH and LQKENI. This CDR3 contains 15 residues. J gave up 10 bases and V 4 bases, and 10 bases lay outside the gene matches. CDR3 protein: CASSLTRDSRSPLHF. The CDR3, as DNA: TGTGCCAGCTCACTAACTCGGGACAGTCGATCACCCCTCCACTTT.

This chain joins TRBV14 and TRBJ2-6; the D is unclear. The germline V and J ends were trimmed by 4 bases and 0 bases, with 10 bases remaining between them. The germline CDR1 and CDR2 sequences are SGHDN and FVKESK. This CDR3 spans 16 amino acids. The CDR3 nucleotides read TGTGCCAGCAGCCTCGGACCTCACTCTGGGGCCAACGTCCTGACTTTC. Translation: CASSLGPHSGANVLTF.

J is TRBJ1-5 and V is TRBV18; perhaps TRBD1 as D (6 bases). The CDR3 runs 14 residues. From germline, CDR1 is KGHSH and CDR2 LQKENI. V lost 3 bases and J lost 7, with 13 bases in between. The CDR3 spells CASSPIQGAQPQHF. Here the CDR3 DNA reads TGTGCCAGCTCACCCATACAGGGCGCACAGCCCCAGCATTTT.

This rearrangement joins TRBV3-1 (or the pseudogene TRBV3-2) to TRBJ1-4; TRBD1 is a possible D gene (5 bases). V dropped 3 bases and J dropped 6 bases, with 17 bases sitting between them. The CDR3 totals 16 residues. Germline CDR1 is LGHDT and CDR2 is YNNKEL (reference sequence). As DNA, the CDR3 is TGTGCCAGCAGCCACCCCCCCGGGGGTCTGCATGAAAAACTGTTTTTT. It is translated as CASSHPPGGLHEKLFF.

The chain uses TRBV3-1 (or the pseudogene TRBV3-2) and TRBJ1-5; D is perhaps TRBD1 (5 bases). Trimming removed 5 bases at V and 0 bases at J, with 8 bases between. The CDR3 runs 14 residues. Germline CDR1 is LGHDT and CDR2 is YNNKEL (reference sequence). Written as DNA, the CDR3 is TGTGCCAGCAGCTCAGGGAATAGCAATCAGCCCCAGCATTTT. It specifies CASSSGNSNQPQHF.

CDR3 DNA sequence: TGCGCCAGCAGTCCTGATCCAAACGCCGCAAGACCTTATGGCTACACCTTC. It is translated as CASSPDPNAARPYGYTF. The chain has TRBV23-1 and TRBJ1-2; D gene uncertain. TRBV23-1 is an open reading frame, and its role is uncertain. The CDR3 runs to 17 residues. The germline V and J ends were trimmed by 4 bases and 5 bases, with 23 bases remaining between them.

The rearrangement uses TRBV19 and TRBJ1-5; no clear D. With 4 bases removed from V and 5 bases from J, the gap between germline ends came to 15 bases. From germline, CDR1 is LNHDA and CDR2 SQIVND (reference sequence). The CDR3 loop spans 15 amino acids. CDR3 in amino acids: CASSTLANGDQPQHF. The DNA of the CDR3 is TGTGCCAGTAGTACCTTGGCCAATGGCGATCAGCCCCAGCATTTT.

V gene TRBV7-9 combines with J gene TRBJ2-1, with unresolved D. The germline V gene encodes CDR1 SEHNR and CDR2 FQNEAQ (reference sequence). The CDR3 length is 14 residues. The V end was cut by 1 base, the J end by 8 bases, with 12 bases between. In DNA, the CDR3 is TGTGCCAGCAGCTTAGGAGTGCGGACGGATGAGCAGTTCTTC. Its translation is CASSLGVRTDEQFF.

This clone was found once. V and J are TRBV27 and TRBJ2-3; the D call may be TRBD1 or TRBD2 (5 bases each). V lost 1 base and J 2 bases, leaving 10 bases between the germline ends. The CDR3 loop spans 15 amino acids. Per the germline V gene, CDR1 is MNHEY and CDR2 is SMNVEV (reference sequence). The CDR3 reads CASSLWGPHTDTQYF. The CDR3 DNA reads as TGTGCCAGCAGTTTATGGGGACCCCACACAGATACGCAGTATTTT.

A few counts support this clone. The chain couples TRBV29-1 to TRBJ1-2; weak D call: TRBD1 (6 bases). Germline loops: CDR1 SQVTM, CDR2 ANQGSEA. The CDR3 covers 12 residues. V lost 6 bases to trimming and J lost 1 base, with 9 bases between them. CDR3: CSVEDSNYGYTF. The CDR3 nucleotides read TGCAGCGTAGAGGACAGTAACTATGGCTACACCTTC.

The V gene is TRBV12-5, the J gene TRBJ2-7; the match to TRBD1 covers 8 bases. The CDR3 has 17 residues. In germline, CDR1 is LGHNT, CDR2 FRNRAP. V lost 7 bases and J lost 8; bases outside the gene matches: 22. The CDR3 region is CASEDTPLRGREIQQYF. CDR3 nucleotides: TGTGCTAGTGAGGACACACCGCTCAGGGGGCGCGAGATTCAGCAGTACTTC.

The chain uses TRBV21-1 and TRBJ1-6; the listed D gene, TRBD1, was not tested against the DNA. TRBV21-1 is listed as a pseudogene. This CDR3 comprises 17 residues. The CDR3 is CASSKEYNRVGNSPLHF. The CDR3 region has the DNA TGTGCCAGCAGCAAAGAGTATAACAGGGTTGGGAATTCACCCCTCCACTTT.

V usage is TRBV5-1 and J usage is TRBJ2-7; D tentatively reads TRBD1 or TRBD2 (6 bases each). Germline V CDR1 and CDR2: SGHRS, YFSETQ. This CDR3 region has 14 residues. Trimming removed 5 bases at V and 2 bases at J, with 14 bases between. CDR3 region: CASRSSGAPYEQYF. The CDR3 DNA reads as TGCGCCAGCAGATCCTCGGGGGCCCCCTACGAGCAGTACTTC.

The chain employs TRBV27 and TRBJ1-5, with 7 bases that match TRBD1. Germline V gene sequence: CDR1 MNHEY, CDR2 SMNVEV (reference sequence). The CDR3 contains 15 residues. Unmatched junction bases numbered 3, after V lost 0 bases and J lost 4 bases. This CDR3 is CASSLSTGQNQPQHF. CDR3 coding DNA: TGTGCCAGCAGTTTATCGACAGGGCAAAATCAGCCCCAGCATTTT.

To note about this clone: The same CDR3 is also encoded by other DNA sequences in this sample. The chain combines TRBV25-1 with TRBJ1-1; D gene uncertain. V lost 1 base and J lost 2, with 5 bases in between. There are 13 residues in the CDR3. Germline CDR1 MGHDK, CDR2 SYGVNS. CDR3 in DNA: TGTGCCAGCAGTGAATTTTCAAACACTGAAGCTTTCTTT. Translating it yields CASSEFSNTEAFF. The full variable domain, with the rest looked up from reference TRBV25-1 and TRBJ1-1, is EADIYQTPRYLVIGTGKKITLECSQTMGHDKMYWYQQDPGMELHLIHYSYGVNSTEKGDLSSESTVSRIRTEHFPLTLESARPSHTSQYLCASSEFSNTEAFFGQGTRLTVV.